These 28 T cell receptor beta chains were all obtained from the same sample, sequenced in a study of cytomegalovirus exposure and HLA in healthy donors. The primer mix had 60 Vbeta and 13 Jbeta primers. TCRdb keeps only in-frame clones here, not all; method: immunoSEQ multiplex PCR. Here the sample spans around 170,000 clones, about 72% being singletons. Sequencing was done on a sample of PBMCs. These receptors originate from a girl between 10 and 17 years old in good health and CMV-seronegative.

DNA of the CDR3: TGTGCCAGCAGCTTACAACAGGGGGAAGCTTTCTTT. Protein product: CASSLQQGEAFF. The chain joins TRBV11-2 to TRBJ1-1; TRBD1 agrees at 7 bases. The length of the CDR3 is 12 residues. The germline CDR1 and CDR2 sequences are SGHAT and FQNNGV. Unmatched junction bases numbered 2, after V lost 2 bases and J lost 8 bases.

The rearrangement uses TRBV15 and TRBJ2-7; possibly TRBD2 for D (5 bases). There are 17 residues in the CDR3. V was trimmed by 1 base and J by 1 base, leaving 17 bases between them. Germline V gene data show CDR1 as LNHNV and CDR2 as YYDKDF (reference sequence). CDR3 amino acids: CATSRGDGESRSYEQYF. CDR3 nucleotide sequence: TGTGCCACCAGCAGAGGCGACGGGGAGTCGAGGTCCTACGAGCAGTACTTC.

This chain joins TRBV27 and TRBJ2-1, with TRBD2 matching over 14 bases. V shed 3 bases, J shed 9 bases, and the junction held 10 bases outside the gene matches. CDR1 and CDR2 (germline): MNHEY, SMNVEV (reference sequence). The CDR3 extends over 17 amino acids. The CDR3 region has the DNA TGTGCCAGCAGTTTGGAGACTAGCGGGGGGGCGAGAGGTGAGCAGTTCTTC. It yields the protein CASSLETSGGARGEQFF.

V and J are TRBV6-1 and TRBJ1-2; no definite D call. The germline gives CDR1 MNHNS, CDR2 SASEGT. This CDR3 has 14 residues. V was clipped by 8 bases and J by 4 bases, with 17 bases between them. The CDR3 bases are TGTGCCAGCCTAGGCGCCAGTTATTCCTATGGCTACACCTTC. Its protein product is CASLGASYSYGYTF.

This clone was seen more than once but under ten times. The CDR3 reads CASSQDRGDLGNQPQHF. The CDR3 DNA sequence: TGCGCCAGCAGCCAAGATAGAGGAGACCTGGGCAATCAGCCCCAGCATTTT. The gene calls are TRBV4-1 and TRBJ1-5; no firm D call. The V gene lost 0 bases and the J gene lost 2 bases, with 14 bases spanning the gap. CDR1 is MGHRA and CDR2 is YSYEKL in the germline V gene. This CDR3 spans 17 amino acids.

This sequence joins TRBV20-1 and TRBJ1-4; D ambiguous. The CDR3 is 11 amino acids. Germline CDR1 reads DFQATT; CDR2 reads SNEGSKA (reference sequence). V was clipped by 5 bases and J by 8 bases, with 9 bases between them. The CDR3 spells CSASRGEKLFF. The CDR3 DNA follows: TGCAGTGCTTCCCGGGGAGAAAAACTGTTTTTT.

V usage is TRBV5-8 and J usage is TRBJ2-6; D unclear. The length of the CDR3 is 14 residues. The germline gives CDR1 SGHTS, CDR2 YDEGEE. V lost 4 bases and J 4 bases, leaving 9 bases between the germline ends. The CDR3 is CASSPQSGANVLTF. The CDR3 DNA sequence: TGTGCCAGCAGCCCCCAGTCGGGGGCCAACGTCCTGACTTTC.

This chain uses TRBV5-1 with TRBJ1-2; 10 bases line up with TRBD1. The CDR3 covers 14 residues. The V gene's germline CDR1 is SGHRS and CDR2 YFSETQ. J gave up 5 bases and V 3 bases, and 4 bases lay outside the gene matches. The CDR3 reads CASSSPGQGYGYTF. The CDR3 coding sequence is TGCGCCAGCAGCTCACCGGGACAGGGGTATGGCTACACCTTC.

The chain uses TRBV6-5 and TRBJ2-2, with 8 bases fitting TRBD1. This CDR3 comprises 16 residues. The germline gives CDR1 MNHEY, CDR2 SVGAGI. J lost 2 bases, V lost 2 bases, and 4 bases had no gene match. CDR3 sequence: CASSYQGQVNTGELFF. In nucleotides, the CDR3 is TGTGCCAGCAGTTACCAGGGACAGGTCAACACCGGGGAGCTGTTTTTT.

The J gene is TRBJ2-5, the V gene TRBV5-1; no definite D call. This CDR3 has 11 amino acids. Germline CDR1 SGHRS, CDR2 YFSETQ. Deletions cut 3 bases from V and 7 bases from J, with 7 bases between. CDR3 protein: CASSSRGTQYF. In DNA form, the CDR3 reads TGCGCCAGCAGCTCAAGAGGGACCCAGTACTTC.

J is TRBJ2-5 and V is TRBV27, with TRBD2 matching over 9 bases. The CDR3 sequence is 16 residues long. J was trimmed by 5 bases and V by 0 bases; bases with no gene match: 7. CDR1 is MNHEY, CDR2 SMNVEV, per germline (reference sequence). This CDR3 reads CASSLSSGGSRETQYF. CDR3 coding DNA: TGTGCCAGCAGTTTATCTAGCGGGGGCTCGAGGGAGACCCAGTACTTC.

The genes are TRBV10-3 and TRBJ1-2; D is ambiguous. The CDR3 covers 14 residues. CDR1 ENHRY and CDR2 SYGVKD come from the germline V gene. Trimming took 6 bases from V and 4 from J, leaving 15 bases between them. The CDR3 region is CAIRNRETVYGYTF. The DNA for the CDR3 is TGTGCCATCAGAAACAGAGAAACCGTCTATGGCTACACCTTC.

The rearrangement joins TRBV19 to TRBJ1-6; maybe TRBD1 (6 bases). The CDR3 length is 14 residues. CDR1 is LNHDA, CDR2 SQIVND, per germline (reference sequence). Trimming stripped 3 bases from V and 8 bases from J, with 11 bases between. CDR3 nucleotide sequence: TGTGCCAGTAGTATGCACAGGGAAGATTCACCCCTCCACTTT. As protein: CASSMHREDSPLHF.

The gene calls are TRBV6-5 and TRBJ1-1; the D gene is possibly TRBD1 (6 bases). The CDR3 has 14 amino acids. The ends were cut back, 3 bases at V and 7 bases at J, with 15 bases in the middle. The germline CDR1 and CDR2 sequences are MNHEY and SVGAGI. CDR3 nucleotide sequence: TGTGCCAGCAGTTATGGGACATCAGGGTTTGAAGCTTTCTTT. It yields the protein CASSYGTSGFEAFF.

Concerning this clone itself: A junction end diverges from the germline sequence, so it may reflect a read error. The chain uses TRBV4-1 and TRBJ2-7; possible D gene TRBD2, 6 bases. The CDR3 has 12 residues. The germline CDR1 and CDR2 sequences are MGHRA and YSYEKL. The CDR3 is CASGQGGNEQYF. CDR3 nucleotides: TGCGCCAGCGGCCAAGGAGGGAACGAGCAGTACTTC.

This clone was seen only once. The CDR3 coding sequence is TGTGCCAGCAGTGAAGCACGGGTGACGTCGGCGGGCTACACCTTC. Amino acid sequence: CASSEARVTSAGYTF. The chain employs TRBV2 and TRBJ1-2; D remains unclear. V was clipped by 0 bases and J by 8 bases, with 16 bases between them. The CDR3 covers 15 residues. CDR1 and CDR2 from the germline V gene are SNHLY and FYNNEI.

This clone was counted a single time. V and J are TRBV6-5 and TRBJ1-2; possibly TRBD1 for D (5 bases). V was cut by 0 bases and J by 1 base, with 6 bases left in between. The V gene's germline CDR1 is MNHEY and CDR2 SVGAGI. The CDR3 totals 14 residues. The CDR3 nucleotides read TGTGCCAGCAGTTACTCGGACAATAACTATGGCTACACCTTC. This translates into CASSYSDNNYGYTF.

This clone has a single count. This chain links TRBV9 with TRBJ2-7, with unresolved D. The CDR3 consists of 15 residues. Germline V gene sequence: CDR1 SGDLS, CDR2 YYNGEE. With 4 bases removed from V and 7 bases from J, the gap between germline ends came to 21 bases. The CDR3: CASSNGDPTPLEQYF. The CDR3 DNA sequence: TGTGCCAGCAGCAACGGAGACCCCACGCCACTTGAGCAGTACTTC.

This chain links TRBV5-6 with TRBJ1-1; 8 bases line up with TRBD1. Germline V gives CDR1 SGHDT, CDR2 YYEEEE. V gave up 2 bases and J gave up 0 bases; unmatched junction bases: 9. The CDR3 has 17 residues. CDR3 sequence: CASSFCGQGLMNTEAFF. DNA of the CDR3: TGTGCCAGCAGCTTTTGTGGACAGGGCCTAATGAACACTGAAGCTTTCTTT.

V and J are TRBV19 and TRBJ2-1, with 11 bases identical to TRBD1. Losses at the gene ends were 4 bases for V and 13 bases for J; bases not matched to a gene: 9. The CDR3 sequence is 14 residues long. Germline CDR1 LNHDA, CDR2 SQIVND (reference sequence). The CDR3 sequence is CASSRRTGGDRQFF. CDR3 sequence (DNA): TGTGCCAGTAGTAGGAGGACAGGGGGCGATAGACAGTTCTTC.

The CDR3 region has the DNA TGTGCCAGCACCTTAGTCCGGGGATACTATGGCTACACCTTC. This codes for CASTLVRGYYGYTF. The chain uses TRBV28 and TRBJ1-2; D unclear. Trimming stripped 7 bases from V and 3 bases from J, with 15 bases between. This CDR3 is 14 amino acids long. CDR1 and CDR2 (germline): MDHEN, SYDVKM.

The chain uses TRBV7-3 and TRBJ1-1; D might be TRBD1 (5 bases). This CDR3 spans 15 amino acids. The V gene's germline CDR1 is SGHTA and CDR2 FQGTGA. V was pared by 0 bases and J by 4 bases, with 12 bases between. The CDR3 DNA sequence: TGTGCCAGCAGCTTAACGCCCGGTAGGGGCACTGAAGCTTTCTTT. Translation: CASSLTPGRGTEAFF.

The genes are TRBV6-1 and TRBJ2-1, with 13 bases identical to TRBD2. The CDR3 runs 18 residues. V was pared by 4 bases and J by 2 bases, with 8 bases of the junction left unmatched. The germline CDR1 and CDR2 sequences are MNHNS and SASEGT. The CDR3 DNA is TGTGCCAGCAGTGGAAGACTAGCGGGGGGCTATACCTACAATGAGCAGTTCTTC. Translated, it gives CASSGRLAGGYTYNEQFF.

This clone was found once. This rearrangement joins TRBV10-2 to TRBJ1-1; tentatively, D is TRBD1 (5 bases). The CDR3 is 14 amino acids. Germline CDR1 reads WSHSY; CDR2 reads SAAADI. Trimming removed 2 bases at V and 10 bases at J, with 17 bases between. CDR3 region: CASSEGITGVGAFF. CDR3 nucleotide sequence: TGCGCCAGCAGTGAGGGGATTACAGGAGTTGGAGCTTTCTTT.

This clone came up once. This chain links TRBV28 with TRBJ1-6; TRBD1 matches at 8 bases. The CDR3 is made up of 15 amino acids. V shed 3 bases and J 6 bases; nucleotides not matched to a gene: 4. Germline V lookup: CDR1 MDHEN, CDR2 SYDVKM. The CDR3 spells CASSFLGQGNSPLHF. CDR3 nucleotide sequence: TGTGCCAGCAGTTTTTTAGGACAGGGTAATTCACCCCTCCACTTT.

V gene TRBV2 combines with J gene TRBJ1-6, with D hard to call. The CDR3 has 17 amino acids. Trimming took 1 base from V and 0 from J, leaving 10 bases between them. Germline assignment: CDR1 SNHLY and CDR2 FYNNEI. The CDR3, as DNA: TGTGCCAGCAGTGAAGTTGGGGAGAGCTCCTATAATTCACCCCTCCACTTT. It translates to CASSEVGESSYNSPLHF.

The genes are TRBV27 and TRBJ1-1; no definite D call. The ends were cut back, 5 bases at V and 1 base at J, with 11 bases in the middle. The CDR3 has 14 residues. Germline-derived CDR1 and CDR2 are MNHEY and SMNVEV (reference sequence). CDR3 coding DNA: TGTGCCAGCAGTCCTCTCTCCCGGAACACTGAAGCTTTCTTT. Translated, it gives CASSPLSRNTEAFF.

The chain carries TRBV19 and TRBJ1-4; D unresolved. The CDR3 is 15 amino acids. The germline CDR1 and CDR2 sequences are LNHDA and SQIVND (reference sequence). V was pared by 7 bases and J by 4 bases, with 16 bases between. Written as DNA, the CDR3 is TGTGCCAGTATGCCCCCGGGAGCCAATAATGAAAAACTGTTTTTT. Translation gives CASMPPGANNEKLFF.